One sample yielded the 21 T cell receptor beta chains listed below, sequenced in a study of tumor-infiltrating lymphocytes in primary liver carcinoma. The input was approximately 0.45 ug total RNA; TCR beta cDNA was made from it with a constant-region primer. For TCR beta, libraries were produced by three nested multiplex PCR rounds using slightly modified ARM-PCR. With TRBV1-TRBV30 forward primers and a C-beta reverse primer, the first two PCR rounds were run for 10 cycles each. TCRdb re-called the multiplex PCR reads with MiXCR, one entry per CDR3 protein. The sample records roughly 80,000 distinct CDR3 sequences, about three quarters being singletons. Bulk tissue was left unsorted, and RNA and DNA were co-extracted from approximately 20-30 mg of it. What was sequenced was tumor-adjacent normal liver tissue. The receptor set was obtained from a man between 35 and 55 years old with primary liver carcinoma and hepatitis B virus infection.

Remarks on this clonotype: It may be a read error: a sequence one base away is much more abundant. The chain links TRBV11-3 to TRBJ2-1; 7 bases are shared with TRBD2. This CDR3 has 16 residues. Looked up from germline, CDR1 is SGHNT and CDR2 is YENEEA. CDR3 coding DNA: TGTGCCAGCAGCTTAGGTATAGTGGGAGGGCGAAGTGAGCATTTCTTC. Amino acid sequence: CASSLGIVGGRSEHFF. Filled out from reference TRBV11-3 and TRBJ2-1, the complete variable domain reads EAGVVQSPRYKIIEKKQPVAFWCNPISGHNTLYWYLQNLGQGPELLIRYENEEAVDDSQLPKDRFSAERLKGVDSTLKIQPAELGDSAVYLCASSLGIVGGRSEHFFGPGTRLTVL.

Remarks on this clonotype: A much larger clone differs by one base, so this may be a read error. V usage is TRBV28 and J usage is TRBJ2-1; tentative D call: TRBD1 (5 bases). Germline V CDR1 and CDR2: MDHEN, SYDVKM. The CDR3 consists of 16 residues. Trimming left V 4 bases short and J 8 bases short, with 21 bases between. CDR3 DNA sequence: TGTGCCAGCAGTTCCCCTAGGGGCAATACACACGATGAGCAGTTCTTC. It yields the protein CASSSPRGNTHDEQFF.

As concerns this clonotype: One junction end disagrees with the germline gene, perhaps due to a read error. This rearrangement joins TRBV5-1 to TRBJ2-5; 7 positions match TRBD2. CDR1 is SGHRS and CDR2 is YFSETQ in the germline V gene. The CDR3 spans 16 residues. CDR3 sequence: CASSLEASGLQETHYF. DNA of the CDR3: TGCGCCAGCAGCTTGGAGGCTAGCGGTCTTCAAGAGACCCACTACTTC.

This clonotype was seen many times. V is TRBV6-1 and J is TRBJ2-3, with D unclear. With 3 bases removed from V and 4 bases from J, the gap between germline ends came to 5 bases. Germline CDR1 reads MNHNS; CDR2 reads SASEGT. This CDR3 region has 12 residues. CDR3 DNA sequence: TGTGCCAGCAGTGATTGGGCAGATACGCAGTATTTT. Residues: CASSDWADTQYF.

Details on this clonotype: Because the CDR3 is missing its conserved closing phenylalanine or tryptophan, this is likely a read error. The DNA for the CDR3 is TGTGCCACCAGTGAAGTCGGACATGGATTGGGAGATACGCAGTATCTT. Amino acid sequence: CATSEVGHGLGDTQYL. This chain links TRBV24-1 with TRBJ2-3; possible D gene TRBD1, 5 bases. Per germline, CDR1 KGHDR and CDR2 SFDVKD. The CDR3 covers 16 residues. Trimming cost V 4 bases and J 5 bases, with 18 bases left between them.

The chain uses TRBV5-4 and TRBJ1-6; unclear D gene. The germline V gene encodes CDR1 SGHNT and CDR2 YYREEE (reference sequence). The CDR3 runs to 12 residues. Trimming removed 4 bases from V and 5 bases from J, with 4 bases in between. The CDR3 sequence: CASSHDNSPLHF. The CDR3 nucleotides are TGTGCCAGCAGCCACGATAATTCACCCCTCCACTTT.

This clonotype was counted many times. J is TRBJ2-2 and V is TRBV10-1, with a weak D call TRBD2 (5 bases). Germline values: CDR1 WNHNN, CDR2 SYGVQD (reference sequence). Trimming shortened V by 5 bases and J by 4 bases, and 8 bases separated the two germline ends. The CDR3 contains 13 residues. The CDR3 DNA reads as TGCGCCAGCAGTCCCAGCGGCACCGGGGAGCTGTTTTTT. It encodes CASSPSGTGELFF.

Only a few counts were recorded for this clonotype. With a much larger clone just one base away, this may be a read error. The chain carries TRBV30 and TRBJ2-7, with D perhaps matching TRBD2 (7 bases). V lost 0 bases to trimming and J lost 6 bases, with 15 bases between them. Germline CDR1 reads GTSNPN; CDR2 reads SVGIG (reference sequence). The CDR3 spans 14 residues. CDR3 amino acids: CAWSVGGGGSEQYF. In DNA form, the CDR3 reads TGTGCCTGGAGTGTAGGGGGGGGCGGTTCCGAGCAGTACTTC. The full variable domain, its missing parts supplied by reference TRBV30 and TRBJ2-7, is SQTIHQWPATLVQPVGSPLSLECTVEGTSNPNLYWYRQAAGRGLQLLFYSVGIGQISSEVPQNLSASRPQDRQFILSSKKLLLSDSGFYLCAWSVGGGGSEQYFGPGTRLTVT.

The rearrangement joins TRBV6-2 or TRBV6-3 to TRBJ2-7, with D unclear. The CDR3 is made up of 14 amino acids. Germline loops: CDR1 MNHEY, CDR2 SVGEGT. V dropped 2 bases and J dropped 10 bases, with 18 bases sitting between them. CDR3: CASSYPILGSDQYF. The DNA for the CDR3 is TGTGCCAGCAGTTACCCAATCTTAGGAAGCGATCAGTACTTC.

Of note for this clonotype: This CDR3 fails to terminate in the conserved phenylalanine or tryptophan, so it likely reflects a read error. The rearrangement joins TRBV29-1 to TRBJ2-3; 10 bases agree with TRBD2. The CDR3 runs 14 residues. Looked up from germline, CDR1 is SQVTM and CDR2 is ANQGSEA. CDR3 sequence (DNA): TGCGGCGTCACTCTAGCGGGAGTAACAGATACGCAGTATTTA. This sequence encodes CGVTLAGVTDTQYL.

Only a few counts were recorded for this clonotype. Germline and junction disagree at one end, which may indicate a read error. The chain has TRBV30 and TRBJ1-6; D unresolved. CDR3 length equals 14 residues. Germline CDR1 reads GTSNPN; CDR2 reads SVGIG (reference sequence). The CDR3 DNA is TGTGCCTGGAGAGGGCAGTCAAATAATTCACCCCTCCAGTTT. Translated, it gives CAWRGQSNNSPLQF.

Turning to this clonotype: One end of the junction does not line up with germline, which may come from a read error. This chain uses TRBV11-2 with TRBJ2-5; TRBD2 might be the D (5 bases). The CDR3 is 18 residues long. Germline assignment: CDR1 SGHAT and CDR2 FQNNGV. CDR3 sequence reads: CTSSLTRLALGKKEAQYF. The CDR3 DNA is TGTACCAGCAGCTTAACGAGGCTAGCCCTGGGAAAAAAAGAGGCCCAGTACTTC.

The chain has TRBV11-2 and TRBJ2-5; D is uncertain. The CDR3 loop spans 13 amino acids. The germline CDR1 and CDR2 sequences are SGHAT and FQNNGV. The CDR3 region is CISSLDFLETQYF. CDR3 DNA sequence: TGTATCAGCAGCTTAGATTTTCTGGAGACCCAGTACTTC. Filled out from reference TRBV11-2 and TRBJ2-5, the complete variable domain reads EAGVAQSPRYKIIEKRQSVAFWCNPISGHATLYWYQQILGQGPKLLIQFQNNGVVDDSQLPKDRFSAERLKGVDSTLKIQPAKLEDSAVYLCISSLDFLETQYFGPGTRLLVL.

About this clonotype: A much larger clonotype is one base distant, so this may be a read error. The missing conserved phenylalanine or tryptophan at the end of this CDR3 makes a read error likely. The chain carries TRBV28 and TRBJ2-7; the D is unclear. The V end was cut by 6 bases, the J end by 1 base, with 13 bases between. The CDR3 consists of 14 residues. Looked up from germline, CDR1 is MDHEN and CDR2 is SYDVKM. The CDR3, as DNA: TGTGCCAGCAGAAAGACGGGCCGATCCTACGAGCAGTACATC. Amino acids: CASRKTGRSYEQYI.

Of note for this clonotype: A read error is possible here, since a much larger clone lies one base away. The V and J genes are TRBV5-1 and TRBJ2-3, with D possibly TRBD2 on 5 matching bases. The CDR3 is made up of 14 amino acids. Germline assignment: CDR1 SGHRS and CDR2 YFSETQ. The V and J ends lost 4 bases and 0 bases respectively, with 9 bases between them. In DNA form, the CDR3 reads TGCGCCAGCAGCCGGGGAGCTAGCACAGATACGCAGTATTTT. It is translated as CASSRGASTDTQYF.

In this sample, this clonotype turned up a few times. One end of the junction is discordant with germline, which a read error may explain. The gene calls are TRBV4-3 and TRBJ2-2; D may match TRBD1 or TRBD2 (5 bases each). Germline loops: CDR1 LGHNA, CDR2 YSLEER. The CDR3 is 13 amino acids. CDR3 sequence reads: CASSQDLGVEPFF. The DNA of the CDR3 is TGCGCCAGTAGCCAAGATTTGGGGGTGGAGCCGTTTTTT.

Concerning this clonotype itself: With a much larger clone just one base away, this may be a read error. The V gene is TRBV7-9, the J gene TRBJ2-7, with a tentative D call TRBD2 (6 bases). The CDR3 covers 15 residues. The V gene's germline CDR1 is SEHNR and CDR2 FQNEAQ (reference sequence). With 2 bases removed from V and 5 bases from J, the gap between germline ends came to 16 bases. The CDR3 region is CASSLPGLGLNEQYF. The CDR3 coding sequence is TGTGCCAGCAGCTTACCGGGACTGGGCCTAAACGAGCAGTACTTC.

With regard to this clonotype: One end of the junction varies from germline; a read error may be responsible. V is TRBV28 and J is TRBJ2-1; no clear D gene. This CDR3 contains 13 residues. Germline values: CDR1 MDHEN, CDR2 SYDVKM. The CDR3 DNA follows: TGTACCAGCAGCCCTGGACCCTTCAATGAGCAGTCCTTC. Translating it yields CTSSPGPFNEQSF.

Of note for this clonotype: Here the CDR3 omits its conserved ending phenylalanine or tryptophan, so a read error is the likely source. The chain joins TRBV11-2 to TRBJ1-6; D gene ambiguous. Germline V CDR1 and CDR2: SGHAT, FQNNGV. CDR3 length equals 13 residues. Trimming took 7 bases from V and 8 from J, leaving 12 bases between them. This CDR3 reads CASNFSRDSPLHS. As DNA, the CDR3 is TGTGCCAGCAACTTTAGTAGGGATTCACCCCTCCACTCT.

A note on this clonotype: Germline is not matched at one junction end, which may reflect a read error. This sequence joins TRBV12-5 and TRBJ1-2, with D uncertain. In germline, CDR1 is LGHNT, CDR2 FRNRAP. The CDR3 extends over 17 amino acids. CDR3 residues: CDSGLLGGKGANYGYTF. CDR3 in DNA: TGTGATAGTGGTTTGTTGGGCGGAAAGGGAGCTAACTATGGCTACACTTTC.

This clonotype was seen only once. This may be a read error: a much more frequent sequence differs by one nucleotide. V gene TRBV7-9 combines with J gene TRBJ2-1; D gene unclear. This CDR3 contains 12 residues. The germline V gene has CDR1 SEHNR and CDR2 FQNEAQ (reference sequence). This chain's CDR3 is CASSPPYNGQFF. The CDR3 DNA follows: TGTGCCAGCAGCCCACCCTACAATGGGCAGTTCTTC.